This T cell receptor beta chain was sequenced during a study of cytomegalovirus exposure and HLA in healthy donors. Across the whole study: An analysis done earlier identified roughly 120 million unique TCR beta sequences from about 180 million T cells.

About this clone: Its antigen is undetermined.

Whole-study results and caveats: The study flagged about 150 TCR beta chains as cytomegalovirus-associated. A few CMV-associated chains were confirmed in vitro to be specific for CMV antigens. In a later analysis, V- and J-gene trimming of beta chains associated with a DCLRE1C missense variant, replicated independently.

PCR was performed using 60 Vbeta and 13 Jbeta primers. Clones were read by immunoSEQ multiplex PCR, and TCRdb kept only the in-frame ones, dropping some. The sample data list around 120,000 clones. The V segment lost 6 bases and the J segment 0 bases; nucleotides outside the gene matches: 6. From germline, CDR1 is LNHDA and CDR2 SQIVND (reference sequence). The CDR3 contains 16 residues. Sequenced sample: PBMCs. The chain joins TRBV19 to TRBJ1-5; TRBD1 agrees at 9 bases. This TCR was recovered from a man between 18 and 35 years old in good health and CMV-seronegative. The CDR3 reads CASRDQQGASNQPQHF. The CDR3 DNA follows: TGTGCCAGTAGGGATCAACAGGGGGCTAGCAATCAGCCCCAGCATTTT.